The clone carrying this T cell receptor beta chain was counted only a few times. Its specificity is unknown. Time point in this sample: pre-sensitization, week 0. As to treatment: therapeutic diphenylcyclopropenone sensitization with weekly scalp DPC. The authors' total RNA extraction used unfractionated whole blood. The CDR3 spans 12 residues. Germline V gives CDR1 SQVTM, CDR2 ANQGSEA. Trimming stripped 5 bases from V and 8 bases from J, with 15 bases between. TCRdb re-called the RACE reads through MiXCR, storing one row per CDR3 protein. This table holds about 180,000 distinct CDR3 sequences, 25% to 35% found once. These data come from a study of human T cells and chemical hapten exposure. On the study more broadly: Yields of TCR per sample differed, chiefly owing to small differences in pooled library volume.

Notes on the study in general: There was no change with DPC sensitization in TCRs above 1 in 1000 frequency.

The sample here was whole blood, taken in connection with sensitization to the hapten diphenylcyclopropenone (DPC). This chain links TRBV29-1 with TRBJ1-1; D gene ambiguous. This clonotype originated in a woman aged 25 to 39 with alopecia areata. Some clones in this sample may be carry-over from other donors' samples. CDR3 nucleotides: TGCAGCGTTCACCGGGGATTTGAGGAAGCTTTCTTT. Translation gives CSVHRGFEEAFF.